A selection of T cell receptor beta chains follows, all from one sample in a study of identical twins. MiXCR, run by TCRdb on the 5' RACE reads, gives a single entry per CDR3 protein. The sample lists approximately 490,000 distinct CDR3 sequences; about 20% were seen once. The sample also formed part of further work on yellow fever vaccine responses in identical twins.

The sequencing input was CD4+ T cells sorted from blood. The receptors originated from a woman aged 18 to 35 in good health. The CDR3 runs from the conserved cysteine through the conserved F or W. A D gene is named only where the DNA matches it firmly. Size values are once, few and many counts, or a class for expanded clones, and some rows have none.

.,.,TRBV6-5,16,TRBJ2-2,CASSYGQRGITGELFF,TGTGCCAGCAGTTACGGCCAGCGCGGGATCACCGGGGAGCTGTTTTTT
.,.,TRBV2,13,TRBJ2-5,CASSARRKETQYF,TGTGCCAGCAGTGCCCGCCGGAAAGAGACCCAGTACTTC
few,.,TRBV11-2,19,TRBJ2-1,CASSSLSGGWAQAGNEQFF,TGTGCCAGCAGCTCGCTTAGTGGGGGCTGGGCGCAGGCGGGCAATGAGCAGTTCTTC
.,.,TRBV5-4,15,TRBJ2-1,CASFSDTGVYNEQFF,TGTGCCAGCTTTTCGGACACCGGGGTGTACAATGAGCAGTTCTTC
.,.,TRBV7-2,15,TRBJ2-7,CASSLDRVESYEQYF,TGTGCCAGCAGCTTAGACAGGGTTGAATCCTACGAGCAGTACTTC
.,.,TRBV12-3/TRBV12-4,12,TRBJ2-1,CATRVSYNEQFF,TGTGCCACCCGGGTCTCCTACAATGAGCAGTTCTTC
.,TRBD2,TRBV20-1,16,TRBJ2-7,CSARPPFAGGGYEQYF,TGCAGTGCTAGACCCCCTTTTGCGGGAGGAGGCTACGAGCAGTACTTC
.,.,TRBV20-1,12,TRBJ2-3,CSAPARGDTQYF,TGCAGTGCTCCCGCTAGGGGAGATACGCAGTATTTT
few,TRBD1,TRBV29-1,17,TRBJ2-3,CSVDPRDRESSADTQYF,TGCAGCGTTGACCCCCGGGACAGGGAATCGTCCGCAGATACGCAGTATTTT
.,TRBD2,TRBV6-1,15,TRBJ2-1,CASSTGGLAGGIKFF,TGTGCCAGCAGTACGGGGGGACTAGCGGGGGGGATCAAATTCTTC
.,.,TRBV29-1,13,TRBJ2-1,CSVLERGGNEQFF,TGCAGCGTCCTAGAGAGGGGTGGGAATGAGCAGTTCTTC
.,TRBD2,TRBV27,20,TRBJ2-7,CASSTPMRGSRTSGSYEQYF,TGTGCCAGCAGTACCCCCATGAGGGGGTCGCGGACTAGCGGGTCCTACGAGCAGTACTTC
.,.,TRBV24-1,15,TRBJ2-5,CATSEPLGVAETQYF,TGTGCCACCAGTGAGCCCCTTGGGGTAGCGGAGACCCAGTACTTC
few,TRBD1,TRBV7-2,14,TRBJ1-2,CASSQIGTGEGYTF,TGTGCCAGCAGCCAAATCGGGACAGGGGAAGGCTACACCTTC
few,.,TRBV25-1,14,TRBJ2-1,CASSEPGGINEQFF,TGTGCCAGCAGTGAGCCAGGAGGCATCAATGAGCAGTTCTTC
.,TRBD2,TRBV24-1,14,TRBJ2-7,CATSGSGRVNEQYF,TGTGCCACCAGTGGAAGCGGGAGGGTTAACGAGCAGTACTTC